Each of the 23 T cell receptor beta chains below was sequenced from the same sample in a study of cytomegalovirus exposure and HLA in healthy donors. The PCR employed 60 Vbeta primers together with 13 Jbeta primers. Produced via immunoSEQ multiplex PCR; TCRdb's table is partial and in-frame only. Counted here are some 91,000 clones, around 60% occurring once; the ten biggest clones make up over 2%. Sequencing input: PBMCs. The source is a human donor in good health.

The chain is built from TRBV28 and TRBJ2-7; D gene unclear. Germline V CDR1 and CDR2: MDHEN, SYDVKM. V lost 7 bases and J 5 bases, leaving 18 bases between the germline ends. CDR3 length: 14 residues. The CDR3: CASTGVFRVHEQYF. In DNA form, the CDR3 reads TGTGCCAGCACCGGTGTTTTCCGGGTCCACGAGCAGTACTTC.

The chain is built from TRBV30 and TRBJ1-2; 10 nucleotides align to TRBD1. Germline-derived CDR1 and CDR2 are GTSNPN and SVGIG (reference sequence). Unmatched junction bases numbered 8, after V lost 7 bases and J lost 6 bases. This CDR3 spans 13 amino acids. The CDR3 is CAFMGQGIDGYTF. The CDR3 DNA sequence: TGTGCCTTTATGGGACAGGGGATTGATGGCTACACCTTC. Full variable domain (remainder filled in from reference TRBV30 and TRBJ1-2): SQTIHQWPATLVQPVGSPLSLECTVEGTSNPNLYWYRQAAGRGLQLLFYSVGIGQISSEVPQNLSASRPQDRQFILSSKKLLLSDSGFYLCAFMGQGIDGYTFGSGTRLTVV.

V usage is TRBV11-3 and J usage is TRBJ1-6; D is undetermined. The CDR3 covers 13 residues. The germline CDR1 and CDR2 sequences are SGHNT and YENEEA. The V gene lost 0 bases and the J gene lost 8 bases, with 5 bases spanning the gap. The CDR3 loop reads CASSLERDSPLHF. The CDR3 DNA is TGTGCCAGCAGCTTAGAGAGGGATTCACCCCTCCACTTT.

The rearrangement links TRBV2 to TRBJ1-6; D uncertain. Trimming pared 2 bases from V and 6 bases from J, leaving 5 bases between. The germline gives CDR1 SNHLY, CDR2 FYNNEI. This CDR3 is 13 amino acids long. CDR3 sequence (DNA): TGTGCCAGCAGTGAACTGCGTAATTCACCCCTCCACTTT. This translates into CASSELRNSPLHF. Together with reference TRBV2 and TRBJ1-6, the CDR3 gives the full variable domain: EPEVTQTPSHQVTQMGQEVILRCVPISNHLYFYWYRQILGQKVEFLVSFYNNEISEKSEIFDDQFSVERPDGSNFTLKIRSTKLEDSAMYFCASSELRNSPLHFGNGTRLTVT.

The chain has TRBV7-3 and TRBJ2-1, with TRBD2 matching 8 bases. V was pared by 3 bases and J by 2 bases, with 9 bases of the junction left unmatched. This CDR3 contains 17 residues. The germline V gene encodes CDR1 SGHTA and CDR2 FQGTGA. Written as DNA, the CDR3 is TGTGCCAGCAGCTTGATCTGGAGCGGGGGAACCTACAATGAGCAGTTCTTC. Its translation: CASSLIWSGGTYNEQFF.

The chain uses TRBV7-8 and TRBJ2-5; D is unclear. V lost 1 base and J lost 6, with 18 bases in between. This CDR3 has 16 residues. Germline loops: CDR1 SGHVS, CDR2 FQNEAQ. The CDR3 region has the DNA TGTGCCAGCAGCTTAGAGCGAAGAGGTCTCAAGAAGACCCAGTACTTC. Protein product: CASSLERRGLKKTQYF.

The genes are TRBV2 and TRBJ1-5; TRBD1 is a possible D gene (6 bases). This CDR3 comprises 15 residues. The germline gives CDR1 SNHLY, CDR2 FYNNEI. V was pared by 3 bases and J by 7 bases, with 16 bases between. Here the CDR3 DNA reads TGTGCCAGCAGTGATTACATGGGGGCTAGACAGCCCCAGCATTTT. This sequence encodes CASSDYMGARQPQHF.

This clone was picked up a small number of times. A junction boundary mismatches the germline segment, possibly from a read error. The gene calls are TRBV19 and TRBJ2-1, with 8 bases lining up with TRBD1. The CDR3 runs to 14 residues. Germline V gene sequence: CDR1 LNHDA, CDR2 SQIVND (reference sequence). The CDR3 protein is CASSSRDRRDEQFF. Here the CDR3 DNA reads TGTGCCAGTAGTTCACGGGACAGGCGGGATGAGCAATTCTTC.

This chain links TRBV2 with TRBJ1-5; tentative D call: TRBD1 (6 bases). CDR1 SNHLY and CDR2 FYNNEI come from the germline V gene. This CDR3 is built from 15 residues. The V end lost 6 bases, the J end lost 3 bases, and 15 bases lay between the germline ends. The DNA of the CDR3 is TGTGCCAGCAGCTGGGGGCAGGGGCTCAATCAGCCCCAGCATTTT. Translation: CASSWGQGLNQPQHF.

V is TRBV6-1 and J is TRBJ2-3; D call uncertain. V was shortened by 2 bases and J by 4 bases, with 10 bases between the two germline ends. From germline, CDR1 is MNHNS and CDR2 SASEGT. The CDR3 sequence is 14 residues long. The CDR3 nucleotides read TGTGCCAGCAGTGAAACAGAAATAGCAGATACGCAGTATTTT. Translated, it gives CASSETEIADTQYF.

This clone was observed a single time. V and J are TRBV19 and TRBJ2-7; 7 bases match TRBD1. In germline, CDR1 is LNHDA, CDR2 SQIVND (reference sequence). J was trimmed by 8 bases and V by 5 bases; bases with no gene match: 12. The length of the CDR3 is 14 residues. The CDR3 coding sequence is TGTGCCAGTAGTGAACTGGGACAGCCACTCAAGCAGTACTTC. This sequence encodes CASSELGQPLKQYF.

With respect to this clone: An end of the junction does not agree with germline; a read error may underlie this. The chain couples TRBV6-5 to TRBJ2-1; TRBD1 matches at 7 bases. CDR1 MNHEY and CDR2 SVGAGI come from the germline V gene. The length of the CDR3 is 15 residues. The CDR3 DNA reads TGTGCCAGCAGCTCCGGGACAGTTTCCTTCAATGAGCAGTTCTTC. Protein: CASSSGTVSFNEQFF.

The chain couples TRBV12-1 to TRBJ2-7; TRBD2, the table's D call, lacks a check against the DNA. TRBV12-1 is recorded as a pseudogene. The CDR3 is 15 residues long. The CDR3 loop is CASSPTREISDEQYF. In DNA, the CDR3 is TGTGCCAGCAGTCCTACGCGGGAAATATCTGACGAGCAGTACTTC.

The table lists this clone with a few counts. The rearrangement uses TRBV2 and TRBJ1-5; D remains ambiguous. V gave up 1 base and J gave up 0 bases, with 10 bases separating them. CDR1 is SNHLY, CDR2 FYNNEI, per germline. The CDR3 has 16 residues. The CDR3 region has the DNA TGTGCCAGCAGTGAAGTGGGCTCGTATAGCAATCAGCCCCAGCATTTT. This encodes CASSEVGSYSNQPQHF.

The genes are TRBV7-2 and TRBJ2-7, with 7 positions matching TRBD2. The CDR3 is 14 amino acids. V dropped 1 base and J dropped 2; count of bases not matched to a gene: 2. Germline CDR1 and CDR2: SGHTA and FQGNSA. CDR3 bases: TGTGCCAGCAGCTTAGGCAGCGGGACCTACGAGCAGTACTTC. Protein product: CASSLGSGTYEQYF.

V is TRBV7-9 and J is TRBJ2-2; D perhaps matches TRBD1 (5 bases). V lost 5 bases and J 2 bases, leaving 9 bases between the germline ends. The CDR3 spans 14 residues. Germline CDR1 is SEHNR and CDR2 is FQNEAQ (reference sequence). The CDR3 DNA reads TGTGCCAGCAGCCCAAGGGGAAACACCGGGGAGCTGTTTTTT. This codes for CASSPRGNTGELFF.

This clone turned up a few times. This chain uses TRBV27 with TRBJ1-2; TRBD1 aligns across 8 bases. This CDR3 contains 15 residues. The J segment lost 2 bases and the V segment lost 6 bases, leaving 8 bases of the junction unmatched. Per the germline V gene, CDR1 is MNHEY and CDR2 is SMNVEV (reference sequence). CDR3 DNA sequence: TGTGCCAGCAGGGATCCGGGACAGGCGAACTATGGCTACACCTTC. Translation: CASRDPGQANYGYTF.

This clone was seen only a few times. The DNA for the CDR3 is TGTGCCAGCAGTTTTACCAGCCTCCTCGCCAGGGAAAAACTGTTTTTT. It encodes CASSFTSLLAREKLFF. The chain carries TRBV27 and TRBJ1-4, with D uncertain. Germline CDR1 reads MNHEY; CDR2 reads SMNVEV (reference sequence). The CDR3 spans 16 residues. V was clipped by 3 bases and J by 8 bases, with 19 bases between them.

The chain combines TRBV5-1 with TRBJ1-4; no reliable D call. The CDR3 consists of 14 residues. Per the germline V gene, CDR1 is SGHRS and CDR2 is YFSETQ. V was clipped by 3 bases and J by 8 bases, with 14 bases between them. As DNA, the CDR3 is TGCGCCAGCAGCTCTATCAGCGGATCCGAAAAACTGTTTTTT. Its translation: CASSSISGSEKLFF.

This CDR3 reads CASSAGQFQETQYF. The CDR3 nucleotides are TGTGCCAGCAGCGCCGGACAATTCCAAGAGACCCAGTACTTC. This sequence joins TRBV9 and TRBJ2-5; TRBD1 is a possible D gene (5 bases). The V end lost 3 bases, the J end lost 1 base, and 10 bases lay between the germline ends. From germline, CDR1 is SGDLS and CDR2 YYNGEE. This CDR3 region has 14 residues.

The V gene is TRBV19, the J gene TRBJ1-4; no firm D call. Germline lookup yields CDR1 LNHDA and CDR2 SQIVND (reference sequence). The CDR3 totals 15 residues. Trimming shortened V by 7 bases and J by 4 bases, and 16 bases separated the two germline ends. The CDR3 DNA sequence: TGTGCCAGTACCATTTGGGAGGGCCTTAATGAAAAACTGTTTTTT. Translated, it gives CASTIWEGLNEKLFF.

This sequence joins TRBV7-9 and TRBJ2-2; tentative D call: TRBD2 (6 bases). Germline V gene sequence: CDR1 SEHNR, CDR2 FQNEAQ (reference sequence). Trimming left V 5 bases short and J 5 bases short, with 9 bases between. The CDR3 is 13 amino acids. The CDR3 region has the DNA TGTGCCAGCAGCGGCCGGGGGACCGGGGAGCTGTTTTTT. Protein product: CASSGRGTGELFF.

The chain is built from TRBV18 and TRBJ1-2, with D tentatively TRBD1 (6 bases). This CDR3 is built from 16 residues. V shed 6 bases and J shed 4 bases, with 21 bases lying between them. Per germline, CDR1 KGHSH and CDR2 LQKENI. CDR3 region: CASSPRQEWSLYGYTF. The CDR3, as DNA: TGTGCCAGCTCCCCGAGACAGGAGTGGTCGCTCTATGGCTACACCTTC. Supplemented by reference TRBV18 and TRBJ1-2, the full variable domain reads NAGVMQNPRHLVRRRGQEARLRCSPMKGHSHVYWYRQLPEEGLKFMVYLQKENIIDESGMPKERFSAEFPKEGPSILRIQQVVRGDSAAYFCASSPRQEWSLYGYTFGSGTRLTVV.